This T cell receptor beta chain emerged from a study of T cell responses to AZD1222 COVID-19 vaccine. Study-wide findings and caveats: Unmutated variant regions are reportedly targeted by nearly half of spike-specific TCRs. Donors were chiefly white British, with a greater number of females, and clonal diversity was perhaps underestimated. Among those given AZD1222, only six or seven were seropositive at baseline.

In regard to this clone: The target antigen is unknown.

Repertoires were generated with immunoSEQ multiplex PCR, while TCRdb's copy carries only in-frame clones and drops some. The repertoire holds roughly 120,000 clones, with more than 70% as singletons. Germline V gene lookup returns CDR1 SGDLS and CDR2 YYNGEE. The trim removed 3 bases at V and 6 bases at J, leaving 11 bases unmatched. This CDR3 region has 16 residues. This TCR was sampled from an adult who received the AZD1222 COVID-19 vaccine. V and J are TRBV9 and TRBJ2-1; 8 bases map to TRBD2. The sample consisted of peripheral blood, taken 28 days after the second AZD1222 dose. The CDR3 DNA is TGTGCCAGCAGCGCCTCCGGGACTAGGATGGGCAATGAGCAGTTCTTC. Translation: CASSASGTRMGNEQFF.